The T cell receptor beta chain described here comes from a study of control samples from healthy donors and cancer patients. TCRdb's copy holds only in-frame clones and misses some; the assay was immunoSEQ multiplex PCR. The table shows more than 100,000 clones, with more than 85% occurring only once. Germline V gene lookup returns CDR1 LNHDA and CDR2 SQIVND (reference sequence). J was trimmed by 1 base and V by 10 bases; bases with no gene match: 11. The CDR3 sequence is 15 residues long. The receptor comes from a man in his late teens or twenties in good health. The chain employs TRBV19 and TRBJ1-2; 8 bases agree with TRBD1. The sample consisted of blood. The CDR3 region is CATRGTGAINYGYTF. CDR3 nucleotides: TGTGCCACCCGAGGGACAGGCGCAATTAACTATGGCTACACCTTC.